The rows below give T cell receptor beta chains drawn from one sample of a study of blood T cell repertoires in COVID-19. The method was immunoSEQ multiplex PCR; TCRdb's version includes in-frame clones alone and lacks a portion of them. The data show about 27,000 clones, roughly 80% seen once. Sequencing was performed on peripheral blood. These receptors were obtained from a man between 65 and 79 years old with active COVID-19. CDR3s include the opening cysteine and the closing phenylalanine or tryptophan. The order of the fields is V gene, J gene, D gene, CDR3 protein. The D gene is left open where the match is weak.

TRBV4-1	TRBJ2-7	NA	CASSHRFRDTVYEQYF
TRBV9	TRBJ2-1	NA	CASSGTDFNEQFF
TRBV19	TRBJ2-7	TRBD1	CASSRTGGRYEQYF
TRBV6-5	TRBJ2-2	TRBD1	CASRRQGAGELFF
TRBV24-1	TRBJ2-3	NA	CATSDLTRLPDGPDTQYF
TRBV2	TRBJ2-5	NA	CASGGPDGETQYF
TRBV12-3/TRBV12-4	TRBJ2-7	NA	CASSQGGYEQYF
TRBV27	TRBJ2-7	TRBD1	CASKISTGGGHEQYF
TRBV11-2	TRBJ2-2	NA	CASSSSHPRNTGELFF
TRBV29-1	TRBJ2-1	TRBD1	CSGSPGQGNEQFF
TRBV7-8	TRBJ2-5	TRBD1	CASSSVQGEETQYF
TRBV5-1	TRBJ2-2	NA	CASSPGDFTNTGELFF
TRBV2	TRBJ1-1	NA	CASSAGDTEAFF
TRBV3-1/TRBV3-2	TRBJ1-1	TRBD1	CASSLQGLPEAFF
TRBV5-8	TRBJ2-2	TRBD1	CASSFTKHKGQGNTGELFF
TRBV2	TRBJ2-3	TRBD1	CASSVQQGKDDPNTDTQYF
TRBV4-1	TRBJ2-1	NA	CASSQDPLNEQFF
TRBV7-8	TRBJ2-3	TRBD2	CASSSQAGGDTQYF
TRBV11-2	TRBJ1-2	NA	CASSGAGNYGYTF
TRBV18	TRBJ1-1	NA	CASSPWLKATGNTEAFF
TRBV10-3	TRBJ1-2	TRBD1	CAISEYPPGDREWGYTF
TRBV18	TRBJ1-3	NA	CASSPPPFGNTIYF
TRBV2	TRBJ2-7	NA	CASSDRGQREKGKYF
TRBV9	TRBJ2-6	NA	CASSVGGGGANVLTF
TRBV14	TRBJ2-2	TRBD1	CASSQVGNRGSPANTGELFF
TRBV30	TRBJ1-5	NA	CAWSVRGNSNQPQHF
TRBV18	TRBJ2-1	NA	CASSRGDEQFF
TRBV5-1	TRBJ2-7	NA	CASSLGRELGEQYF
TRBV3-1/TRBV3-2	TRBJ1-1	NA	CASSQARGTEAFF
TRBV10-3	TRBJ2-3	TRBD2	CAISEGSGASTDTQYF
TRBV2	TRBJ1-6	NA	CASMLSLDSPLHF
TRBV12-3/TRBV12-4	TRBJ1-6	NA	CASRTETNSPLHF
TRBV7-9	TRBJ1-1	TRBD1	CASSYRQGDTEAFF
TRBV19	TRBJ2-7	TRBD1	CASSMGQGWSEQYF
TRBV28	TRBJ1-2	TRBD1	CASSSPEGAQGYTF
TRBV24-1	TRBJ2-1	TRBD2	CATSDVASGTYYNEQFF
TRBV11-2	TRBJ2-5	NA	CASSPGDGNEQETQYF
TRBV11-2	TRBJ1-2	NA	CASSSSGGYYGYTF
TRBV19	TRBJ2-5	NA	CASSQLTTPYQETQYF
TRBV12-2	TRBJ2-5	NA	CASRSVAGGPDTQETQYF
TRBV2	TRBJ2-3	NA	CASRGPYADTQYF
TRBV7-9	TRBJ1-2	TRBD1	CASSLEPDRARVYGYTF
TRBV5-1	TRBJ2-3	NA	CASSLAAAGTDTQYF
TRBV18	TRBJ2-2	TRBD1	CASSHTGGANTGELFF
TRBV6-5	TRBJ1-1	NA	CASGRVLTFF
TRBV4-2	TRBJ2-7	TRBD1	CASSQYSGQGDNEQYF
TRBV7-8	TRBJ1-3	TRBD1	CASSSGQGGNTIYF
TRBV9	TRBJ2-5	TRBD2	CASSPAGGGMETQYF
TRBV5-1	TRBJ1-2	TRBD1	CASSRGTGDGYTF
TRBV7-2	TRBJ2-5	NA	CASSKAQAQETQYF
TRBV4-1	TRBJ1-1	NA	CASSQSGAENTEAFF
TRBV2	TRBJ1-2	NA	CASKDNNYGYTF
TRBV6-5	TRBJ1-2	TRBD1	CASSYDEAGGYGYTF
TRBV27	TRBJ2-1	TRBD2	CASSDVGLAGLVNEQFF